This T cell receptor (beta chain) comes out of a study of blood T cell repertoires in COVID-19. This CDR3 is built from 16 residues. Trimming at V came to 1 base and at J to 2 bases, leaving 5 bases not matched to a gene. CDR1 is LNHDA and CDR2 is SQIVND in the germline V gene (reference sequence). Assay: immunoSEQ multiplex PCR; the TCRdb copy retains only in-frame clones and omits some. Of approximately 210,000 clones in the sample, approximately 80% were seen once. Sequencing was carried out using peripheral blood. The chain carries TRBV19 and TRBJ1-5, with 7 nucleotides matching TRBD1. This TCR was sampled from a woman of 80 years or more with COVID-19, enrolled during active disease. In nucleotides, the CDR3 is TGTGCCAGTAGTATAGGGGGACAGTGGGGCAATCAGCCCCAGCATTTT. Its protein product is CASSIGGQWGNQPQHF.